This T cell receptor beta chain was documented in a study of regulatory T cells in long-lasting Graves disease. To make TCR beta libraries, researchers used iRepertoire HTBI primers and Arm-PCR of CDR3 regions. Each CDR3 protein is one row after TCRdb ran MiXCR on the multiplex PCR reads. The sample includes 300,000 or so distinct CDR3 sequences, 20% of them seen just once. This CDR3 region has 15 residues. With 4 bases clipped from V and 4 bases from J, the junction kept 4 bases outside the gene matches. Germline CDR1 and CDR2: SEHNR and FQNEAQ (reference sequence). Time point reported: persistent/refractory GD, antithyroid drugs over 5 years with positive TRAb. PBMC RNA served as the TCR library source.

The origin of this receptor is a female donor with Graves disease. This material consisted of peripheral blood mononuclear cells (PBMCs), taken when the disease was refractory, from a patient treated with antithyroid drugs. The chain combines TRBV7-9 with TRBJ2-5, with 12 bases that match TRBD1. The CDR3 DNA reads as TGTGCCAGCAGCTCCCGGGACAGGGGGCGAGAGACCCAGTACTTC. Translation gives CASSSRDRGRETQYF.